Following are 5 T cell receptor beta chains from one sample sequenced in a study of cytotoxic CD8 clonotypes in ibrutinib-treated CLL. This table comes from immunoSEQ multiplex PCR, and its TCRdb copy is limited to in-frame clones, with some not included. The sample lists roughly 190,000 clones; approximately 72% were seen once. The source was PBMCs, collected after 24 months of ibrutinib treatment. The receptors were sampled from a human donor with chronic lymphocytic leukemia.

This rearrangement joins TRBV6-5 to TRBJ1-1; no clear D. This CDR3 is built from 14 residues. V was shortened by 2 bases and J by 7 bases, with 14 bases between the two germline ends. Germline CDR1 reads MNHEY; CDR2 reads SVGAGI. The DNA for the CDR3 is TGTGCCAGCAGTTACCCAAGGAGACAAATTGAAGCTTTCTTT. Amino acid sequence: CASSYPRRQIEAFF.

This sequence joins TRBV5-4 and TRBJ2-1, with D hard to call. CDR3 length equals 15 residues. CDR1 is SGHNT and CDR2 is YYREEE in the germline V gene (reference sequence). V dropped 4 bases and J dropped 8 bases, with 19 bases sitting between them. CDR3 DNA sequence: TGTGCCAGCAGCCCCCGGTTAGCAGGAGAATATGAGCAGTTCTTC. Its protein product is CASSPRLAGEYEQFF.

The table lists this clone with a count of one. The chain carries TRBV6-1 and TRBJ1-3; D may be TRBD1 (6 bases). The ends were cut back, 2 bases at V and 0 bases at J, with 20 bases in the middle. From germline, CDR1 is MNHNS and CDR2 SASEGT. CDR3 length equals 19 residues. CDR3 nucleotides: TGTGCCAGCAGTGAACTCGACGCCCTACAGGGAAGCTCTGGAAACACCATATATTTT. Translated, it gives CASSELDALQGSSGNTIYF.

The chain has TRBV23-1 and TRBJ1-5; D might be TRBD1 (5 bases). TRBV23-1 is identified as an open reading frame with a role that is uncertain. CDR3 size: 15 residues. Between the trimmed V and J ends, which lost 2 bases and 1 base, there was a span of 9 bases. This chain's CDR3 is CASSQSRESNQPQHF. The DNA of the CDR3 is TGCGCCAGCAGTCAAAGCAGGGAAAGCAATCAGCCCCAGCATTTT.

The V and J genes are TRBV27 and TRBJ2-7; 9 bases align to TRBD2. Trimming removed 7 bases from V and 0 bases from J; junction bases left unmatched: 7. The CDR3 contains 15 residues. Germline V gene lookup returns CDR1 MNHEY and CDR2 SMNVEV (reference sequence). The CDR3 DNA reads TGTGCCAGCACCGTAACTAGCGGGTACTCCTACGAGCAGTACTTC. This encodes CASTVTSGYSYEQYF.